A selection of T cell receptor beta chains follows, all from one sample in a study of T cell responses to AZD1222 COVID-19 vaccine. Here immunoSEQ multiplex PCR was the method, and the copy in TCRdb shows in-frame clones only, minus some. The sample comprises tens of thousands of clones, around 90% of which are singletons, and less than 2.5% rests with the top ten. This specimen consisted of peripheral blood, obtained on day 0 of AZD1222 vaccination. The source is an adult in good health. Both conserved end residues are trimmed from each CDR3. A D gene is named only where the DNA matches it firmly. Clone size is stated in some rows and not others, as once, few, many or a class when expanded.

.	.	TRBV7-3	TRBJ1-6	ASSLTGFNNSPLH
.	.	TRBV20-1	TRBJ1-2	SAGSYGYT
.	.	TRBV12-3/TRBV12-4	TRBJ1-1	ASSSRGTEAF
.	.	TRBV7-3	TRBJ1-5	ASSLDRNQPQH
.	TRBD1	TRBV30	TRBJ1-1	AWSTGQGAGTEAF
.	.	TRBV11-2	TRBJ2-1	ASSLFDPDEQF
.	TRBD1	TRBV19	TRBJ1-3	ASSVDRGVGNTIY
.	.	TRBV7-9	TRBJ1-1	ASSTGPNTEAF
few	TRBD1	TRBV9	TRBJ1-2	ASSPAGTGIGYT
.	.	TRBV5-1	TRBJ2-2	ASRPDSTGELF
.	TRBD2	TRBV7-2	TRBJ2-3	ASATSVNTDTQY